This T cell receptor beta chain is drawn from a study of blood T cell repertoires in COVID-19 (dated by TCRdb to the early 2020s). About the study as a whole: Collaborator samples came from the United States, Italy and Spain and covered acute and convalescent phases of COVID-19. The prospective study material was composed of cDNA or gDNA derived from T cells, B-cell-depleted T cells, or PBMCs. Deeply sampled blood TCRbeta repertoires from subjects exposed to, actively infected with, or recovered from COVID-19 were included in the dataset. A freely available public database, intended as a resource for researchers studying the immune response to SARS-CoV-2, is where the repertoires were released. The samples were drawn from the first 160 participants of the ongoing ImmuneRACE study and from roughly 1,300 subjects provided by 6 global collaborators. The sample metadata nearly always contained a de-identified subject ID, COVID-19 status, age in years and sex. HLA class I and class II types, where available, came from metadata supplied by the sample provider rather than from assay-based typing.

The germline V gene sets CDR1 to SGDLS and CDR2 to YYNGEE. The CDR3 has 15 amino acids, counting the end cysteine and phenylalanine. The DNA shown is the 45-base CDR3, in frame from base 1. Ends trimmed: V by 0 bases, J by 4 bases; bases unmatched to a gene: 2. Points the paper makes about the study in general: Clinical and demographic metadata were provided uncurated, with the amount varying by source and participant.

One collaborating source in Seattle enrolled patients during active infection and followed them longitudinally through the course of disease. Each collaborating institution followed its own protocols to collect whole blood in K2EDTA tubes. For TCRbeta analysis, collaborators shipped samples in one of three forms: frozen whole blood, isolated PBMCs, or DNA extracted from either of those sample types. Remarks on this clone: This clone's antigen is unknown. One base away there is no much larger clone; base qualities are not given.

The immunoSEQ Assay, a bias-controlled multiplex PCR, was used to amplify TCRbeta CDR3 regions from genomic DNA. For the original study's pipeline: Within the assay, amplification of reference gene primers was used to estimate how many nucleated cells each sample contained. To quantify the absolute abundance of each unique TCRbeta CDR3 rearrangement, sequence reads were collapsed and filtered. For each sample, productive Simpson clonality was calculated as the square root of Simpson's diversity index across productive rearrangements. As stored in TCRdb, this immuneACCESS dataset retains in-frame rearrangements with V and J assigned. A fraction of the clones does not appear; measured against another copy, unresolved V genes explain less than half of the discrepancy, and the remainder lacks a known reason. D and trimming come from the DNA, and the V and J calls and clone size come from that table. The sample table shows about 62,000 clones, and around 89% are seen once. The top ten constitute approximately 20% of the sample.

Recombination connected TRBV9 to TRBJ1-3, and TRBD1 matches 9 of the central bases. The sequencing sample was made of peripheral blood. The sequence came from a woman aged 60 to 75 with COVID-19, enrolled during active disease. This receptor carries the CDR3 CASSVGTGDGNTIYF. The nucleotides read TGTGCCAGCAGCGTAGGGACAGGGGACGGAAACACCATATATTTT.